This paragraph reports one T cell receptor beta chain. Antigen unknown. Looked up from germline, CDR1 is MDHEN and CDR2 is SYDVKM. Trimming took 8 bases from V and 3 from J; bases not matched to a gene: 4. This CDR3 region has 13 residues. The sample is drawn from a study of cytomegalovirus exposure and HLA in healthy donors. Overall study findings and caveats: Earlier findings revealed that most TCR beta V segments proved productive either about 87% or about 30% of the time.

Use of 60 Vbeta and 13 Jbeta primers characterized the PCR. Measured with immunoSEQ multiplex PCR; TCRdb has only the in-frame clones, and not every one. The repertoire holds 26,000 or so clones, with 75% to 80% as singletons. What was sequenced was PBMCs. The sequence was collected from a male donor in good health and CMV-seronegative. This chain uses TRBV28 with TRBJ2-1; 7 bases align to TRBD2. CDR3 loop: CASWGLLYNEQFF. The CDR3 coding sequence is TGTGCCAGCTGGGGACTACTCTACAATGAGCAGTTCTTC.